This TCR beta chain was recovered during a study of cytomegalovirus exposure and HLA in healthy donors (dated by TCRdb to 2017 to 2019). At the level of the whole study: An earlier analysis of some 550 of the donors reported 250 to 300 Gb of sequence data and 117 million unique TCR beta sequences from about 179 million T cells. About 320 gigabases of sequencing data and tens of millions of unique TCR sequences were included in an early release covering 550 to 650 HLA-typed donors. Of the 350 to 450 genotyped donors, roughly 80% were placed in the genetic ancestry cluster associated with self-reported Caucasian donors. The study aimed to test whether cataloging public T cell receptors could reveal signatures of past pathogen exposure. Using immunosequencing, the study profiled T cell repertoires from 640 or so subjects and related those repertoires to cytomegalovirus serostatus. A separate validation cohort of roughly 120 different subjects was used in addition to the roughly 670-subject first cohort. The study combined high-throughput TCR immunosequencing, statistical association of individual TCRs with disease status, and machine learning to predict cytomegalovirus infection status. A later analysis re-examined previously published TCR beta repertoires from 610 or so donors and added high-resolution HLA genotyping to investigate patterns of TCR occurrence. In the later analysis, no new phenotypic data were used to find candidate immune exposures; instead, reliance was placed on TCR beta sequences and their occurrence across donors. To decide whether each TCR beta V gene segment behaved as functional or pseudogenic, an earlier analysis of some 600 of the donors relied on high-throughput TCR beta sequencing. Donor age, sex, ethnicity and CMV serostatus were collected together with the repertoire data. A later genetic analysis used genome-wide SNP genotypes for about three fifths of the 666 donors, treating that subset as a discovery cohort. All discovery cohort repertoires had been generated on a single sequencing platform. Both class I and class II loci were covered by HLA typing, at four-digit resolution. Typing coverage differed by locus: A, B, C, DRB1 and DQB1 were typed in about 620-630 donors, DQA1 in roughly 510, DPA1 in around 580, and DPB1 in roughly 450. Because of strong linkage in the cohort, roughly five DR-DQ haplotypes were treated as single units for association and clustering. Across 300 to 400 genotyped donors of the cohort, an average of approximately 220,000 unique TCR beta nucleotide sequences per donor were sequenced, and around 20% of those sequences were non-productive. Overall study outcomes, separate from this receptor: A further reported finding was that TCR beta sequences accurately predicted the HLA-A and HLA-B alleles for most subjects in the first cohort. A later genetic analysis associated a missense DCLRE1C variant with V-gene and J-gene trimming of TCR beta chains, and an independent cohort replicated the association. The 87-base-pair reads could not distinguish some IMGT-functional V segments, including TRBV6-2 and TRBV6-3, so those segments were excluded. In a later analysis, HLA-associated TCR beta chains showed more clonal expansion and lower generation probabilities than non-associated chains that were equally common. A cluster of highly shared sequence variants was judged likely to represent a technical artifact of the sequencing pipeline. Sequencing depth was assumed to be roughly uniform across donors in the presence/absence analyses, though that assumption may not hold. When HLA alleles, especially DR and DQ, strongly co-occurred, TCR associations were difficult to assign to individual alleles. A later analysis found that most CMV-associated TCR beta chains appeared HLA-restricted, with HLA associations seemingly driven largely by CMV exposure. A later analysis reported that several top co-occurrence clusters appeared linked to parvovirus B19, influenza, CMV and Epstein-Barr virus. In a later analysis, some 18,000 TCR beta sequences were associated with specific HLA alleles at a false discovery rate of 0.05. HLA typing was unavailable for some donors at each locus, so association tests used only the typed subset. In vitro tests confirmed that a few of the cytomegalovirus-associated TCR beta chains recognize cytomegalovirus antigens. The earlier analysis of a few hundred of the donors excluded 15 to 20 rarely observed V segments, including chromosome 9 orphons, because counts were too low. Correlated functional status among segregating V segments might reflect linkage disequilibrium, but an unknown experimental factor could not be ruled out. Most TCR sequences were seen in very few donors, while some public TCRs were found in many individuals. The classifier was reported to diagnose cytomegalovirus status with high specificity and sensitivity in both the original and validation cohorts. Compared with the roughly 670-donor mean, donors in an Asian-associated ancestry cluster had fewer N-insertions in productive TCRs, according to a later genetic analysis. The study listed 150 to 200 TCR beta chains as associated with cytomegalovirus. Only TCR beta chains were sequenced in this cohort, and the absence of alpha or paired-chain data limited detectable features. The only immune exposure information available for the cohort was CMV serostatus. According to the authors, the approach could potentially be generalized to other disease states and immunological phenotypes. An earlier analysis of roughly 570 of the donors showed that most TCR beta V segments appeared in productive rearrangements either about 87% or about 30% of the time, which broadly matched IMGT annotations. In a later analysis, TCR association rates were found to vary across HLA loci, with the most associated TCRs seen for DRB1 alleles and the fewest for HLA-C alleles.

Libraries were constructed by the immunoSEQ multiplex PCR assay. The multiplex PCR relied on a mix of 60 forward primers for TCR Vbeta segments and 13 reverse primers for TCR Jbeta segments. The CDR3 region of rearranged TCR beta genes was amplified from genomic DNA with a multiplex PCR assay. Amplified TCR beta libraries were sequenced as 87-base-pair reads on the Illumina HiSeq System. Per the original workflow: Across the roughly 700 repertoires, a later analysis counted tens of millions of unique TCR beta chains, roughly 11 million of which were shared by at least two donors. To remove PCR and sequencing errors, raw reads were error-corrected and collapsed into unique sequences using a nearest-neighbor algorithm that merged closely related sequences. V, D and J gene segments were assigned by aligning CDR3 sequences to IMGT reference sequences. Each retained sequence needed at least a six-nucleotide match to both a V gene segment and a J gene segment. A rearrangement counted as productive if the CDR3 had no stop codons and remained in frame with V and J, and every other rearrangement counted as non-productive. Following IMGT convention, CDR3 was defined as the stretch from the second conserved V-encoded cysteine to the conserved J-encoded phenylalanine. The earlier analysis of around 640 of the donors excluded sequences that lacked an unambiguous match to a single V gene segment. An earlier analysis of 550 to 650 of the donors classified V segments as functional when productive rearrangements were above 56.7% and as segregating when the standard deviation between donors was above 5%. A statistical classification framework was built for diagnosing cytomegalovirus status from the catalog of TCR beta chain sequences. In a later analysis, TCR nucleotide sequences were compared against IMGT/GENE-DB human TR gene sequences so that V and J genes could be assigned. A later analysis assigned CDR3 sequences and most-parsimonious VDJ recombination scenarios with the TCRdist pipeline. In a later analysis, every TCR beta chain was defined by the combination of its CDR3 amino acid sequence and its V-gene family, and reads without a unique V-gene family were dropped. In a later analysis, approximately 590 highly shared, low-generation-probability nucleotide sequences were removed to address suspected cross-contamination and a sequencing artifact. A later analysis calculated a clonal expansion index for each public chain from normalized within-repertoire ranks of inferred template counts. In a later analysis, generation probabilities were computed using a VDJ recombination model fitted to out-of-frame rearrangements, and the results were checked against IGoR. In a later analysis, TCR-TCR, TCR-HLA and TCR-CMV co-occurrence was scored with hypergeometric tests, and a repertoire-size bias correction was applied to TCR pairs. False discovery rates were estimated in a later analysis by permuting HLA or CMV assignments 20 times. In a later analysis, co-occurring TCRs were grouped using DBSCAN, and TCRdist sequence similarity was added for clustering within HLA-allele-positive subsets. Repertoires with fewer than 30,000 or more than 120,000 public chains, plus five repertoires with anomalous nucleotide sharing, were excluded from co-occurrence clustering. Imported from immuneACCESS, the table was reduced by TCRdb to in-frame sequences with V and J called. These copies leave out some clones; in studies compared against another copy, an unresolved V gene accounts for under half, and the cause of the remainder is not known. From that table come the V and J calls and clone size; the DNA was used to work out D and trimming. This sample gives 150,000 to 200,000 clones in total; about four fifths of them show up just once. The ten largest clones add up to about 0.26% of the sample.

In total, more than 500 healthy bone marrow donors made up the cohort. At the time of sampling, every cohort member was nominally healthy, though immune exposures that went unrecorded were likely present. The donor was CMV seronegative and belonged to the group of 380 or so seronegative cohort members. Every donor gave a peripheral blood sample, and the peripheral blood mononuclear cells from that sample were used for TCR beta sequencing. The Qiagen DNeasy Blood Extraction Kit was used to extract genomic DNA from the blood cell samples. As for this clone: This clone's antigen is unknown. Per-base quality was not reported, and no clone a single base away is much larger than it.

The V end loses 2 bases and the J end loses 7 bases, and a stretch of 9 bases separates them. The CDR3 starts with the cysteine, ends with the phenylalanine, and has 14 residues. The entry retains the CDR3 DNA only, 42 bases that are in frame from base 1. According to the germline V gene, CDR1 reads MNHNS and CDR2 reads SASEGT. The sequence links TRBV6-1 to TRBJ1-6, and the D gene may be TRBD1, 5 bases matching. The specimen sequenced was PBMCs. This sequence originates from a boy between 10 and 17 years old in good health and CMV-seronegative. CDR3 reads: CASSEQGENSPLHF. The DNA sequence follows: TGTGCCAGCAGTGAACAGGGTGAAAATTCACCCCTCCACTTT.